This T cell receptor beta chain was sequenced in a study of blood T cell repertoires in COVID-19 (dated by TCRdb to 2018 to 2021). Background for the entire study: Collaborator samples came from the United States, Italy and Spain and covered acute and convalescent phases of COVID-19. The samples were drawn from two sources: the first 160 participants of the ongoing ImmuneRACE study, and 1,000 to 1,500 subjects contributed by 6 global collaborators. A de-identified subject ID, COVID-19 status, age in years and sex were almost always included in the sample metadata. The dataset comprised deeply sampled blood TCRbeta repertoires from subjects exposed to, actively infected with, or recovered from COVID-19. Where available, HLA class I and class II types were taken from metadata supplied by the sample provider and were not determined by assay-based typing. The repertoires were released in a freely available public database meant as a resource for research on the immune response to SARS-CoV-2. The prospective study material was composed of cDNA or gDNA derived from T cells, B-cell-depleted T cells, or PBMCs.

Collaborating institutions collected whole blood in K2EDTA tubes following their own protocols. For TCRbeta analysis, collaborators shipped samples as frozen whole blood, isolated PBMCs, or DNA extracted from either of those sample types. The immunoSEQ Assay, a bias-controlled multiplex PCR, was used to amplify TCRbeta CDR3 regions from genomic DNA. On the authors' methods: Within the assay, amplification of reference gene primers was used to estimate how many nucleated cells each sample contained. To quantify the absolute abundance of each unique TCRbeta CDR3 rearrangement, sequence reads were collapsed and filtered. For each sample, productive Simpson clonality was calculated as the square root of Simpson's diversity index over productive rearrangements. TCRdb took over this immuneACCESS table, retaining in-frame rearrangements with V and J assigned. Such tables are incomplete; in checked studies, under half of the missing clones stem from an unresolved V gene, and the remainder is unexplained. The V and J calls and the clone size are those of that table, but D and trimming were determined from the DNA. The sample includes around 74,000 clones, with 90% observed a single time. The ten largest clones represent 16% of the sample.

Paper-wide results and their limitations: The quantity of clinical and demographic metadata differed by source and by participant and was supplied without curation.

CDR1 SGHAT and CDR2 FQDESV were looked up in the germline V gene (reference sequence). Trimming at the junction amounts to 0 bases on V and 0 bases on J, and the germline ends lie 2 bases apart. From cysteine to phenylalanine, the CDR3 is 13 amino acids long. The DNA shown is the 39-base CDR3, in frame from base 1. About this clone itself: Its antigen remains unidentified. No base quality information exists; no much larger clone differs at one position.

The source material was peripheral blood. This clonotype originated in a woman at least 80 years old with active or convalescent COVID-19. The chain uses TRBV11-1 and TRBJ1-1, with no reliable assignment of the D segment. CDR3 region: CASSLALNTEAFF. The base sequence is TGTGCCAGCAGCTTAGCCTTGAACACTGAAGCTTTCTTT.